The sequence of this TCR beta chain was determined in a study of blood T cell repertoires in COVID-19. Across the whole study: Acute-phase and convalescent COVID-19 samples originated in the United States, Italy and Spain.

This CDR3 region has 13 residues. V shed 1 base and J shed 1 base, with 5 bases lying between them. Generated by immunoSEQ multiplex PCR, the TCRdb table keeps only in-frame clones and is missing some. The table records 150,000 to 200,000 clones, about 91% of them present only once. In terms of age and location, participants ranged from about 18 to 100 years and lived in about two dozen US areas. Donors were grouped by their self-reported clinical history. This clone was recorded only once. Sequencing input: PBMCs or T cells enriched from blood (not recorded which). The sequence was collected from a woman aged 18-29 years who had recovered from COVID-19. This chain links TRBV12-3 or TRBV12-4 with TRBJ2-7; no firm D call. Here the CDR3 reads CASSLGRSYEQYF. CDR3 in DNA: TGTGCCAGCAGTTTAGGCAGATCCTACGAGCAGTACTTC.